The clone carrying this T cell receptor (beta chain) was observed a handful of times. Profiled with immunoSEQ multiplex PCR; TCRdb holds only in-frame clones, not every one. The sample holds 250,000 to 300,000 clones, 83% seen once. V gave up 4 bases and J gave up 0 bases, with 13 bases separating them. The CDR3 loop spans 15 amino acids. Germline-derived CDR1 and CDR2 are LNHDA and SQIVND (reference sequence). This specimen comes from a study of blood T cell repertoires in COVID-19. The sample was peripheral blood. The V call is TRBV19, the J call TRBJ2-7; tentatively, D is TRBD2 (6 bases). The sequence derives from a man aged 60-69 years who had recovered from COVID-19. Written as DNA, the CDR3 is TGTGCCAGTAGTAGCTGGGACTCGCTCTCCTACGAGCAGTACTTC. It encodes CASSSWDSLSYEQYF.